The following is a TCR beta chain sequence with its context. Trimming removed 0 bases from V and 1 base from J; junction bases left unmatched: 3. Germline V gene lookup returns CDR1 MNHEY and CDR2 SVGAGI. The CDR3 contains 16 residues. These data belong to a study of shared T cell receptors in the human thymus. Profiling relied on immunoSEQ multiplex PCR, and the TCRdb table lists in-frame clones only, not all of them. The sample consists of under 450,000 clones, about 95% of them appearing once. The chain has TRBV6-5 and TRBJ2-5, with 9 bases identical to TRBD2. This TCR derives from a human donor. The sequencing input was thymocytes. As DNA, the CDR3 is TGTGCCAGCAGTTACTCCCTAGCGGGACCCCAAGAGACCCAGTACTTC. This sequence encodes CASSYSLAGPQETQYF.